Each of the 4 T cell receptor beta chains below was sequenced from the same sample in a study of blood T cell repertoires in COVID-19. The repertoire was sequenced with immunoSEQ multiplex PCR; TCRdb's copy has only in-frame clones and lacks some. The sample lists around 250,000 clones, around 84% occurring once. Sequences were obtained from peripheral blood. The receptors stem from a woman in her thirties or forties who had recovered from COVID-19.

This chain's CDR3 is CASSTTGGHEKLFF. As DNA, the CDR3 is TGTGCCAGCAGTACCACAGGGGGCCATGAAAAACTGTTTTTT. V gene TRBV28 combines with J gene TRBJ1-4; 9 bases line up with TRBD1. The CDR3 length is 14 residues. The trim removed 5 bases at V and 6 bases at J, leaving 4 bases unmatched. Germline-derived CDR1 and CDR2 are MDHEN and SYDVKM.

The chain combines TRBV29-1 with TRBJ2-3; TRBD2 matches at 13 bases. The V and J ends lost 6 bases and 3 bases, in that order; junction bases with no gene match: 9. The CDR3 has 16 amino acids. The germline gives CDR1 SQVTM, CDR2 ANQGSEA. The CDR3 DNA reads as TGCAGCGTCTCGAGACTAGCGGGGGGAGGGACAGATACGCAGTATTTT. It specifies CSVSRLAGGGTDTQYF.

The gene calls are TRBV9 and TRBJ1-2; no definite D call. The V gene's germline CDR1 is SGDLS and CDR2 YYNGEE. This CDR3 comprises 15 residues. Trimming cost V 3 bases and J 0 bases, with 12 bases left between them. CDR3 sequence reads: CASSAGAAPNYGYTF. CDR3 coding DNA: TGTGCCAGCAGCGCCGGAGCAGCCCCTAACTATGGCTACACCTTC.

The rearrangement joins TRBV18 to TRBJ1-2, with 8 nucleotides matching TRBD1. V was pared by 3 bases and J by 4 bases, with 10 bases of the junction left unmatched. The CDR3 loop spans 16 amino acids. Germline V CDR1 and CDR2: KGHSH, LQKENI. CDR3 sequence: CASSPGQGSSGYGYTF. The DNA of the CDR3 is TGTGCCAGCTCACCCGGACAGGGATCTTCAGGCTATGGCTACACCTTC.